The 8 T cell receptor beta chains listed next were all sequenced from one sample in a study of cytomegalovirus exposure and HLA in healthy donors. A multiplex PCR was run with 60 Vbeta primers and 13 Jbeta primers. The protocol was immunoSEQ multiplex PCR, while the TCRdb copy is restricted to in-frame clones and leaves out a portion. There are some 150,000 clones in the sample; more than 75% occur only once, and around 13% lies in the top ten. The specimen sequenced was PBMCs. The receptors here all came from a young man in good health and CMV-seropositive.

The chain carries TRBV19 and TRBJ2-1; TRBD2 aligns across 8 bases. Germline V lookup: CDR1 LNHDA, CDR2 SQIVND (reference sequence). CDR3 length: 14 amino acids. V dropped 2 bases and J dropped 6; count of bases not matched to a gene: 3. In DNA, the CDR3 is TGTGCCAGTAGTATAAGCGGGAGTAGCAATGAGCAGTTCTTC. Its protein is CASSISGSSNEQFF.

V is TRBV11-2 and J is TRBJ2-7, with a weak D call TRBD2 (6 bases). Trimming removed 1 base at V and 2 bases at J, with 9 bases between. Germline-derived CDR1 and CDR2 are SGHAT and FQNNGV. The CDR3 spans 14 residues. CDR3: CASSLGGLTYEQYF. CDR3 sequence (DNA): TGTGCCAGCAGCTTAGGGGGACTCACCTACGAGCAGTACTTC.

The V call is TRBV5-1, the J call TRBJ1-4; tentative D call: TRBD1 (6 bases). This CDR3 region has 14 residues. Deletions cut 0 bases from V and 5 bases from J, with 8 bases between. Germline V lookup: CDR1 SGHRS, CDR2 YFSETQ. CDR3 sequence (DNA): TGCGCCAGCAGCTTGGGGACAGAGAATGAAAAACTGTTTTTT. Translating gives CASSLGTENEKLFF.

The V gene is TRBV20-1, the J gene TRBJ2-1; D gene unclear. CDR1 and CDR2 from the germline V gene are DFQATT and SNEGSKA (reference sequence). The CDR3 has 9 residues. V lost 4 bases and J 9 bases, leaving 4 bases between the germline ends. The CDR3 bases are TGCAGTGCTAACGGTGAGCAGTTCTTC. Protein product: CSANGEQFF.

This chain joins TRBV9 and TRBJ2-1; 10 bases match TRBD2. V lost 0 bases to trimming and J lost 1 base; unmatched junction nucleotides: 13. CDR1 is SGDLS and CDR2 is YYNGEE in the germline V gene. The length of the CDR3 is 20 residues. CDR3 in amino acids: CASSVGVGTSGRASYNEQFF. The CDR3 DNA is TGTGCCAGCAGCGTAGGGGTAGGCACGAGCGGGAGGGCGTCCTACAATGAGCAGTTCTTC.

CDR3 bases: TGTGCCAGCAGCCTATCGTTTAGCGGGAGGGCGAGGACCGGGGAGCTGTTTTTT. Amino acid sequence: CASSLSFSGRARTGELFF. V is TRBV28 and J is TRBJ2-2; TRBD2 aligns across 11 bases. The germline V gene encodes CDR1 MDHEN and CDR2 SYDVKM. This CDR3 contains 18 residues. V lost 6 bases, J lost 5 bases, and 14 bases stayed unmatched.

The chain uses TRBV4-2 and TRBJ1-1; no clear D gene. The germline V gene has CDR1 LGHNA and CDR2 YNFKEQ. The CDR3 loop spans 15 amino acids. V gave up 0 bases and J gave up 0 bases, with 8 bases separating them. The CDR3 spells CASSQDRGMNTEAFF. The CDR3, as DNA: TGTGCCAGCAGCCAAGACCGGGGAATGAACACTGAAGCTTTCTTT.

This chain uses TRBV18 with TRBJ2-3; D is ambiguous. V dropped 3 bases and J dropped 1 base, with 8 bases sitting between them. CDR1 and CDR2 (germline): KGHSH, LQKENI. The CDR3 length is 14 residues. The CDR3 is CASSPELGTDTQYF. In DNA, the CDR3 is TGTGCCAGCTCACCCGAATTAGGCACAGATACGCAGTATTTT.